This T cell receptor (beta chain) derives from a study of cytomegalovirus exposure and HLA in healthy donors. Regarding the study as a whole: Rare TCR sequences predominated, though certain public TCRs were found in many donors. What a later analysis showed was that several of the most significant clusters appeared linked to common viral pathogens.

Unmatched junction bases numbered 4, after V lost 3 bases and J lost 2 bases. CDR1 and CDR2 (germline): MNHEY, SMNVEV (reference sequence). The CDR3 runs 14 residues. A multiplex PCR was run with 60 Vbeta primers and 13 Jbeta primers. Here immunoSEQ multiplex PCR was the method, and the copy in TCRdb shows in-frame clones only, minus some. The table has fewer than 250,000 clones, roughly 77% seen once; the top ten hold less than 4%. This clone has a handful of counts. Its antigen remains unknown. This chain connects TRBV27 to TRBJ2-7, with 7 bases aligning to TRBD1. The sequenced material came from PBMCs. This TCR was sampled from a woman aged 30 to 39 in good health and CMV-seropositive. The CDR3 loop is CASSFGQATYEQYF. As DNA, the CDR3 is TGTGCCAGCAGTTTCGGACAGGCAACCTACGAGCAGTACTTC.